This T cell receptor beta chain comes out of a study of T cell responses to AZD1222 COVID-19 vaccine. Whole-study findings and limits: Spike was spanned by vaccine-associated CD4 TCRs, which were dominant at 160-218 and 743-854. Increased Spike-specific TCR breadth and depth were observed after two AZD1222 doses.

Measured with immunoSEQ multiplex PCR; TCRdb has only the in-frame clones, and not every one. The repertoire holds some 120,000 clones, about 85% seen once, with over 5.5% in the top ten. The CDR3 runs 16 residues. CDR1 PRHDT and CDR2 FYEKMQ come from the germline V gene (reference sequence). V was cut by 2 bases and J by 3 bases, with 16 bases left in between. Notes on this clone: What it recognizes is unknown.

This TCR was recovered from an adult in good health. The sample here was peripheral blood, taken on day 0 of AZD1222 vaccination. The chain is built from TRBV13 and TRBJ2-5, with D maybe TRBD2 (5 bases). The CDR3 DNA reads TGTGCCAGCAGCTTAAAAAGGAGGACCGCCAAAGAGACCCAGTACTTC. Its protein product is CASSLKRRTAKETQYF.